This T cell receptor (beta chain) was captured by sequencing in a study of blood T cell repertoires in COVID-19. Study information: Sample material is recorded as cDNA or gDNA derived from T cells, B-cell-depleted T cells, or PBMCs.

CDR1 is SGHNT and CDR2 is YYREEE in the germline V gene (reference sequence). The CDR3 totals 13 residues. V shed 3 bases and J 7 bases; nucleotides not matched to a gene: 6. Original processing notes: Quantification of nucleated cells was approximated via reference gene primer amplification. TCRdb's table, derived via immunoSEQ multiplex PCR, lists solely in-frame clones and lacks some. V and J calls and clone size follow that table, whereas D and trimming were derived from the DNA. The sample consists of about 29,000 clones, 60% to 85% of them appearing once. The specimen was peripheral blood. The V call is TRBV5-4, the J call TRBJ1-2; 7 bases fit TRBD1. This receptor was obtained from a woman aged 70-85 years with active or convalescent COVID-19. The DNA of the CDR3 is TGTGCCAGCAGCTCGGGACAGTTGTTTGGCTACACCTTC. It translates to CASSSGQLFGYTF.